These T cell receptor beta chains were read from a single sample in a study of T cell responses to AZD1222 COVID-19 vaccine. TCRdb keeps only in-frame clones here, not all; method: immunoSEQ multiplex PCR. The table records some 140,000 clones, roughly 90% of them present only once. Sequenced material: peripheral blood, taken on day 0 of AZD1222 vaccination. The origin of the receptors is an adult in good health. Both conserved end residues are trimmed from each CDR3.

>TRBJ2-5|TRBV19
ASSLVFIGGEVKTQY
>TRBJ2-3|TRBV18
ASSLAPGQRGYATDTQY
>TRBJ1-2|TRBV6-1
ASSEGSGLHYGYT
>TRBJ2-3|TRBV7-9
ASRRTSGRAPDTQY
>TRBJ2-7|TRBV5-6
ASSFLDYEQY
>TRBJ2-7|TRBV12-3/TRBV12-4
ASSHGQDYEQY
>TRBJ1-5|TRBV7-2
ASSPRRDQPQH
>TRBJ1-2|TRBV6-2/TRBV6-3
ASSFDRGGGYT
>TRBJ2-6|TRBV5-6
ASSLGPGQGTTGANVLT
>TRBJ2-1|TRBV19
ASKASGSSYNEQF
>TRBJ1-1|TRBV7-2
ASSLQGKNTEAF
>TRBJ1-1|TRBV25-1
ASSALDRANTEAF
>TRBJ2-5|TRBV7-2
ASSAGGGIGLQETQY
>TRBJ1-3|TRBV7-3
ASSGGSGNTIY
>TRBJ2-7|TRBV11-2
ASRLTSAHSYEQY
>TRBJ2-2|TRBV3-1/TRBV3-2
ASSPSGAELNTGELF
>TRBJ2-1|TRBV6-5
ASSTWGQHNEQF
>TRBJ2-3|TRBV4-2
ASSQDSTATDTQY
>TRBJ2-7|TRBV27
ASSSPGTGIYEQY
>TRBJ2-1|TRBV27
ASSLLVRTGGADEQF
>TRBJ1-3|TRBV5-6
ASSWGWRGSGNTIY
>TRBJ2-1|TRBV5-1
ASSRPQTGTGVDSEQF
>TRBJ1-6|TRBV7-2
ASSLALRGSGAILIYSPLH
>TRBJ2-5|TRBV6-1
ASSEAWTEETQY
>TRBJ1-2|TRBV28
ASSSQGQGYT
>TRBJ2-3|TRBV12-5
ASGLLTTDTQY
>TRBJ1-1|TRBV5-1
ASSLLLDGGTEAF
>TRBJ1-2|TRBV2
ASSPKPGIVYT
>TRBJ1-6|TRBV7-2
ASSPRQSSYNSPLH
>TRBJ2-5|TRBV29-1
SVVRLAGLQETQY
>TRBJ1-2|TRBV4-3
ASSQDSDRVHGYT
>TRBJ2-3|TRBV29-1
SVEGTGVPDTQY
>TRBJ1-2|TRBV3-1/TRBV3-2
ASSQDLGEQGPYGYT
>TRBJ1-2|TRBV4-1
ASSPLRGTTYGYT
>TRBJ1-5|TRBV7-2
ASSSDRDQPQH
>TRBJ1-2|TRBV7-6
ASSLGVRSGYT
>TRBJ2-6|TRBV25-1
ASGDSHSGANVLT
>TRBJ2-3|TRBV2
ASSGASGAADTQY
>TRBJ2-7|TRBV5-6
ASSLQAFSGTSGRGEQY
>TRBJ1-1|TRBV16
ASSQSRSGTEAF
>TRBJ2-5|TRBV9
ASSSNRGAGETQY
>TRBJ2-3|TRBV19
ASSIGRLTQY
>TRBJ2-1|TRBV21-1
ASSKVRQGKDNEQF
>TRBJ1-5|TRBV5-1
ASSLGQESNQPQH
>TRBJ2-1|TRBV11-3
ASSLGRGSGTDEQF
>TRBJ2-3|TRBV11-2
ASSLEPGTDTQY
>TRBJ2-2|TRBV24-1
ATSDGLAENTGELF
>TRBJ1-1|TRBV7-3
ASSLLVGDTEAF
>TRBJ2-2|TRBV7-8
ASSTRPPLFPGELF
>TRBJ1-1|TRBV19
ARSLRDTEAF
>TRBJ1-4|TRBV10-3
AISAGKYEKLF
>TRBJ1-3|TRBV5-4
ASSSKQGAGGNTIY
>TRBJ2-1|TRBV5-1
ASSLGGNEQF
>TRBJ2-3|TRBV6-5
ASSSGQGVTDTQY